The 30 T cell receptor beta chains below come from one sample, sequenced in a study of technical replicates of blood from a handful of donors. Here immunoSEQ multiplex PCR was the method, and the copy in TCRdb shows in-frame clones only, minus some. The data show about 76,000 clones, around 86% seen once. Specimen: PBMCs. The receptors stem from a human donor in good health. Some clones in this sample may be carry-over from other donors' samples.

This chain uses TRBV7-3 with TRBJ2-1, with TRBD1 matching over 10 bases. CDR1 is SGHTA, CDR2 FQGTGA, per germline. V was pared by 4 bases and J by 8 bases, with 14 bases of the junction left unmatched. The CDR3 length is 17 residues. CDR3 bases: TGTGCCAGCAGCTCCCCGCCGATGGACAGGGGGAATCATGAGCAGTTCTTC. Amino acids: CASSSPPMDRGNHEQFF.

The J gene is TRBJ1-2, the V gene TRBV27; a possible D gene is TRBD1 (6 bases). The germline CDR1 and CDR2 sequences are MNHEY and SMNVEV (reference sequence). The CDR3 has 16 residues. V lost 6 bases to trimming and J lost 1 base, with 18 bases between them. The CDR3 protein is CASSRREDSFNYGYTF. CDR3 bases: TGTGCCAGCAGCCGACGAGAGGACAGTTTTAACTATGGCTACACCTTC.

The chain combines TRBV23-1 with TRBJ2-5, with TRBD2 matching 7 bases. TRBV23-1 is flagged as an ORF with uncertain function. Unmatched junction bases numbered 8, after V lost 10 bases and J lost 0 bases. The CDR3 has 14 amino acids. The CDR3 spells CATWAGVNQETQYF. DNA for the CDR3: TGCGCCACCTGGGCGGGGGTGAACCAAGAGACCCAGTACTTC.

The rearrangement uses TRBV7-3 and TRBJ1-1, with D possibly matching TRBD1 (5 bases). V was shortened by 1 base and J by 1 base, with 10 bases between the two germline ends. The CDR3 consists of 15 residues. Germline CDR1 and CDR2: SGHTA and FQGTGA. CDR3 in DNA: TGTGCCAGCAGCTTAAGTACAGGCACGAACACTGAAGCTTTCTTT. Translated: CASSLSTGTNTEAFF. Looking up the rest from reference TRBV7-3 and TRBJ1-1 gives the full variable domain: GAGVSQTPSNKVTEKGKYVELRCDPISGHTALYWYRQSLGQGPEFLIYFQGTGAADDSGLPNDRFFAVRPEGSVSTLKIQRTERGDSAVYLCASSLSTGTNTEAFFGQGTRLTVV.

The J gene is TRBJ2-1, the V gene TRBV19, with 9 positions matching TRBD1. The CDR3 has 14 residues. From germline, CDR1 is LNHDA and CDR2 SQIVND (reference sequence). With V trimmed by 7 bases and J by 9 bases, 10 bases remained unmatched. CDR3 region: CASKPDRGASEQFF. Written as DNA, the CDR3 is TGTGCCAGTAAACCGGACAGGGGCGCGAGTGAGCAGTTCTTC. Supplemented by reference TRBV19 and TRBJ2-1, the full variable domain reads DGGITQSPKYLFRKEGQNVTLSCEQNLNHDAMYWYRQDPGQGLRLIYYSQIVNDFQKGDIAEGYSVSREKKESFPLTVTSAQKNPTAFYLCASKPDRGASEQFFGPGTRLTVL.

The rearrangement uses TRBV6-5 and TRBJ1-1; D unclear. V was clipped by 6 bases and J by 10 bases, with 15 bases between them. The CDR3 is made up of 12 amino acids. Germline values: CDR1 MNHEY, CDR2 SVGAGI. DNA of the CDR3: TGTGCCAGCAGCCCCCTACCGGGTAGAGCTTTCTTT. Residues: CASSPLPGRAFF.

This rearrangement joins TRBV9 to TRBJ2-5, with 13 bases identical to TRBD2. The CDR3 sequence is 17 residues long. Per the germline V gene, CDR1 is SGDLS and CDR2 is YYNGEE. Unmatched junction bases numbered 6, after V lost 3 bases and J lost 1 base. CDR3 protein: CASSAGLAGTPQETQYF. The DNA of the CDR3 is TGTGCCAGCAGCGCGGGACTAGCGGGAACCCCCCAAGAGACCCAGTACTTC.

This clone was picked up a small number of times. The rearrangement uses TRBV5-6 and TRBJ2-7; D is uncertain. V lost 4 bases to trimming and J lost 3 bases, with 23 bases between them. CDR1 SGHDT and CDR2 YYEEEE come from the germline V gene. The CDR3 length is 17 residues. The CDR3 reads CASSRKVGYAVFYEQYF. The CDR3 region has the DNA TGTGCCAGCAGCAGAAAAGTGGGCTACGCAGTCTTCTACGAGCAGTACTTC.

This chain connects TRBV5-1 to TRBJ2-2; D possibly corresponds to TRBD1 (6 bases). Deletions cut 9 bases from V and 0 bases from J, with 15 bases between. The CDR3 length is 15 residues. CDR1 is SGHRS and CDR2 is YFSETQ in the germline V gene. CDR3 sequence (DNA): TGCGCCACCAAACCTAAGGGGGCGAACACCGGGGAGCTGTTTTTT. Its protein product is CATKPKGANTGELFF.

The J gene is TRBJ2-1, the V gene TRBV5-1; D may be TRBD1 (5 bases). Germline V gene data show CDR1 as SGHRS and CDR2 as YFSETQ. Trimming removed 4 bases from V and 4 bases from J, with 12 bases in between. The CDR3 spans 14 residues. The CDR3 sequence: CASSTGSGYNEQFF. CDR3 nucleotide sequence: TGCGCCAGCAGCACAGGCTCGGGTTACAATGAGCAGTTCTTC. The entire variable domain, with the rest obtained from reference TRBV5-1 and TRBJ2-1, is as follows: KAGVTQTPRYLIKTRGQQVTLSCSPISGHRSVSWYQQTPGQGLQFLFEYFSETQRNKGNFPGRFSGRQFSNSRSEMNVSTLELGDSALYLCASSTGSGYNEQFFGPGTRLTVL.

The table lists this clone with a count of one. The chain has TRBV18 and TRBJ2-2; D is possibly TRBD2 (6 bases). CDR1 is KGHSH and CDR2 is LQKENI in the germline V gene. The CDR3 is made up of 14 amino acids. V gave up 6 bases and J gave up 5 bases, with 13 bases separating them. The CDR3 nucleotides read TGTGCCAGCTCGACCCAAGGAGGGACCGGGGAGCTGTTTTTT. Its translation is CASSTQGGTGELFF.

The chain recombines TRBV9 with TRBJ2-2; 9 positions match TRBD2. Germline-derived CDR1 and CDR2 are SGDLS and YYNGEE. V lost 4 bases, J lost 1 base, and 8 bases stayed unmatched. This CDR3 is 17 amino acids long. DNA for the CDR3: TGTGCCAGCAGCTCCCACACGACTAGCGGGAACACCGGGGAGCTGTTTTTT. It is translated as CASSSHTTSGNTGELFF. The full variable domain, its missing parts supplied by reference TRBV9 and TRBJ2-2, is DSGVTQTPKHLITATGQRVTLRCSPRSGDLSVYWYQQSLDQGLQFLIQYYNGEERAKGNILERFSAQQFPDLHSELNLSSLELGDSALYFCASSSHTTSGNTGELFFGEGSRLTVL.

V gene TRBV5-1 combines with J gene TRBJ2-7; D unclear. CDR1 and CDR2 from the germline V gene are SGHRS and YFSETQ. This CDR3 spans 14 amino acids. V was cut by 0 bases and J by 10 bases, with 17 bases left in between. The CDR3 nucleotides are TGCGCCAGCAGCTTGGGACATCAGGCTACCCAACAGTACTTC. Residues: CASSLGHQATQQYF.

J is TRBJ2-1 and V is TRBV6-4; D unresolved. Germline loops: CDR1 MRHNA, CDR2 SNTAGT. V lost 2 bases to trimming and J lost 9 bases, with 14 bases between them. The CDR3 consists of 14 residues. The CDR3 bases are TGTGCCAGCAGTGACCACGCTATGATCGGTGAGCAGTTCTTC. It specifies CASSDHAMIGEQFF.

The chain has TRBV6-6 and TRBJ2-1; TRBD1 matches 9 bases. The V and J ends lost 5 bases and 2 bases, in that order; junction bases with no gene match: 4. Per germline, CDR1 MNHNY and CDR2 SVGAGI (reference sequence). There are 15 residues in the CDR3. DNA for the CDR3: TGTGCCAGCAGTCCCGGACAGGGGACCTACAATGAGCAGTTCTTC. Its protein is CASSPGQGTYNEQFF.

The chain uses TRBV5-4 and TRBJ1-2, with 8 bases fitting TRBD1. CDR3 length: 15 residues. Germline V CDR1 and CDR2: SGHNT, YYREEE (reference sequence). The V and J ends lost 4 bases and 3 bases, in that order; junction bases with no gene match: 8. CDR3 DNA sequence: TGTGCCAGCAGCCAACGGCAGGGGGCGCACTATGGCTACACCTTC. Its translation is CASSQRQGAHYGYTF.

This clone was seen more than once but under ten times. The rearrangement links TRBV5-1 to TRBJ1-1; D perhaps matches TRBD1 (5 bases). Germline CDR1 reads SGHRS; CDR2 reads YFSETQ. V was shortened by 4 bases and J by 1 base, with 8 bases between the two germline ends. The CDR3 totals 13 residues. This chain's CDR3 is CASSTGKNTEAFF. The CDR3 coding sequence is TGCGCCAGCAGCACAGGAAAGAACACTGAAGCTTTCTTT.

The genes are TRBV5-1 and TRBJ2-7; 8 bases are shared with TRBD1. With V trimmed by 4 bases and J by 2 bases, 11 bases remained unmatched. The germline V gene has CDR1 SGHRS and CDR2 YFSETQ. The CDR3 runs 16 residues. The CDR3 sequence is CASSQGGRGLTYEQYF. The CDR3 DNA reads TGCGCCAGCAGCCAGGGAGGCAGGGGGCTTACCTACGAGCAGTACTTC.

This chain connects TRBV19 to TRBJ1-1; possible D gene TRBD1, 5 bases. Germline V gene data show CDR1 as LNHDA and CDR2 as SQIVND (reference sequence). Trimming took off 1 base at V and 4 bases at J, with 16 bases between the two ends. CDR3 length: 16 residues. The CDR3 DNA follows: TGTGCCAGTAGTATAGGGGCAGGGAGGGTAGTCACTGAAGCTTTCTTT. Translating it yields CASSIGAGRVVTEAFF.

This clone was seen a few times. The CDR3 DNA follows: TGTGCCAGCAGCTTAGCCCCAGGGAATTGGGAGACCCAGTACTTC. Translating gives CASSLAPGNWETQYF. V gene TRBV7-3 combines with J gene TRBJ2-5; maybe TRBD1 (5 bases). The germline V gene has CDR1 SGHTA and CDR2 FQGTGA. The CDR3 length is 15 residues. V was pared by 2 bases and J by 5 bases, with 15 bases between.

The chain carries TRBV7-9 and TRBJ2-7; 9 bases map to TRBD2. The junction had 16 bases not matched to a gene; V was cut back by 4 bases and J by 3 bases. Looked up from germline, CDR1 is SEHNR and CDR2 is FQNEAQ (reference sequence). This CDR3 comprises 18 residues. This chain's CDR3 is CASSSRAASGAHDYEQYF. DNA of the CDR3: TGTGCCAGCAGCTCCCGGGCGGCTAGCGGGGCCCATGACTACGAGCAGTACTTC.

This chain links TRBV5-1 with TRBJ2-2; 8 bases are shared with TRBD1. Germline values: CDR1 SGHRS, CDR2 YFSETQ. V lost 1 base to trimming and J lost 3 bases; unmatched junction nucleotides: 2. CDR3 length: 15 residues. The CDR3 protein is CASSLSTGDTGELFF. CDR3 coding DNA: TGCGCCAGCAGCTTGTCGACAGGGGACACCGGGGAGCTGTTTTTT.

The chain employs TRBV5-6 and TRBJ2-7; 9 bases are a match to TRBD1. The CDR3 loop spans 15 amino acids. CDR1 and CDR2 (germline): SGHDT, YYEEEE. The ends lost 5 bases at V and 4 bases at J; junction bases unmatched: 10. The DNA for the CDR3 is TGTGCCAGCAGTTTACCGGGACAGGGTATATACGAGCAGTACTTC. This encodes CASSLPGQGIYEQYF.

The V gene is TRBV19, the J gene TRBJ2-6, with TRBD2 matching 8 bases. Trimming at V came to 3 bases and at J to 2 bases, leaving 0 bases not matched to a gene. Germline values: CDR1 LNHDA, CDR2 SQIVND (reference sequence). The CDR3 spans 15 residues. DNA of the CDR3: TGTGCCAGTAGTATCGGGAGGGCTGGGGCCAACGTCCTGACTTTC. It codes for CASSIGRAGANVLTF.

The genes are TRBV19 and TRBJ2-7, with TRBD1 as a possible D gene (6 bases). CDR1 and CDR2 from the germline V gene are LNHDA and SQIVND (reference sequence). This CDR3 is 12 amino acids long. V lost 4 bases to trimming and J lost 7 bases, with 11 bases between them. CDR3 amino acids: CASSTGVGEQYF. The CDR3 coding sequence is TGTGCCAGTAGTACAGGGGTGGGGGAGCAGTACTTC.

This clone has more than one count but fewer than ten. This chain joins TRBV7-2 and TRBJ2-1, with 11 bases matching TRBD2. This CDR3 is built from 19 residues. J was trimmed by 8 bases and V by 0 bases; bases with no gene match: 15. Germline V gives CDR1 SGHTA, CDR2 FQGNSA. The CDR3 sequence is CASSLAPQLAGEKEDEQFF. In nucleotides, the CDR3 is TGTGCCAGCAGCTTAGCCCCTCAACTAGCGGGGGAGAAGGAAGATGAGCAGTTCTTC.

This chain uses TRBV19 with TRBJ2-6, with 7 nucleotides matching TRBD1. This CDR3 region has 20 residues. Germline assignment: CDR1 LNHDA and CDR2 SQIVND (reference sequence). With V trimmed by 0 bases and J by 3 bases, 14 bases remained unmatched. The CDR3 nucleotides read TGTGCCAGTAGTATAGACTTCGAAAGGGGCAGGGGGTTTGGGGCCAACGTCCTGACTTTC. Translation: CASSIDFERGRGFGANVLTF.

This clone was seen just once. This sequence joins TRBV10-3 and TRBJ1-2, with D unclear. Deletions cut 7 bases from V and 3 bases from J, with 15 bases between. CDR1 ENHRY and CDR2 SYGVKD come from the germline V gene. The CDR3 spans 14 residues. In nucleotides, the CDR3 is TGTGCCATCAAAGCCACGCGGGAGGACTATGGCTACACCTTC. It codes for CAIKATREDYGYTF.

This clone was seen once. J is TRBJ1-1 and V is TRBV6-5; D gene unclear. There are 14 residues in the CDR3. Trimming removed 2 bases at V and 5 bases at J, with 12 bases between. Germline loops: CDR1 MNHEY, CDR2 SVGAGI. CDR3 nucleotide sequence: TGTGCCAGCAGTTACCCATCGGTGAGTACTGAAGCTTTCTTT. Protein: CASSYPSVSTEAFF.

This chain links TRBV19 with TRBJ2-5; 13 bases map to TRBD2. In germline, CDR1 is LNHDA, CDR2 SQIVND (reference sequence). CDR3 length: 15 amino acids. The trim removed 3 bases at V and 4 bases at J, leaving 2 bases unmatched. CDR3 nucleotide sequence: TGTGCCAGTAGTATCCGACTAGCGGGGGGAGAGACCCAGTACTTC. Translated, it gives CASSIRLAGGETQYF. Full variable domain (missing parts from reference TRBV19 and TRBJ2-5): DGGITQSPKYLFRKEGQNVTLSCEQNLNHDAMYWYRQDPGQGLRLIYYSQIVNDFQKGDIAEGYSVSREKKESFPLTVTSAQKNPTAFYLCASSIRLAGGETQYFGPGTRLLVL.